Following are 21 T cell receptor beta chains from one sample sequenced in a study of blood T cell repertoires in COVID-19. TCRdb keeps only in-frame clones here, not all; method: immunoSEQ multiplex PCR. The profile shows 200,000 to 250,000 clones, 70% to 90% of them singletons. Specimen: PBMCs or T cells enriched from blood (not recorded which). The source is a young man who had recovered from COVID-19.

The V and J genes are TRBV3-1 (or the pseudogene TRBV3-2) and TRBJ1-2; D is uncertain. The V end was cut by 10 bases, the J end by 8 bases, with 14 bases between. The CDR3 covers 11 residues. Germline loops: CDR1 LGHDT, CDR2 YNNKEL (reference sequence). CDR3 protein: CANDTGRGYTF. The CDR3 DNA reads TGTGCCAATGACACCGGTCGGGGCTACACCTTC.

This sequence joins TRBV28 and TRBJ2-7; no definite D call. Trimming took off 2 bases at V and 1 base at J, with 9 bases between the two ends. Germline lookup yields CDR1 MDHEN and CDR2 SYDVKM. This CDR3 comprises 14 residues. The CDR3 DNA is TGTGCCAGCAGTTTAACTCGCCATTCCTACGAGCAGTACTTC. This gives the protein CASSLTRHSYEQYF.

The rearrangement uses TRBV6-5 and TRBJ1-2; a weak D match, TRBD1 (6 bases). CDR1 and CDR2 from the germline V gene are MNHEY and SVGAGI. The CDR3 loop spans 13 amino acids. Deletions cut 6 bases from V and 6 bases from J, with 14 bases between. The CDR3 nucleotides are TGTGCCAGCAGAAACCCCGGGACAAATGGCTACACCTTC. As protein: CASRNPGTNGYTF.

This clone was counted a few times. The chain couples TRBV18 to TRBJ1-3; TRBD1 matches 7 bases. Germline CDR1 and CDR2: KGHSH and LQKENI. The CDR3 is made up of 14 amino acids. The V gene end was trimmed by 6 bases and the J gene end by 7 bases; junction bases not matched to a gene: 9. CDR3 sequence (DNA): TGTGCCAGCTCTTCCGGGACAGAGAAGAACACCATATATTTT. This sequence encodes CASSSGTEKNTIYF.

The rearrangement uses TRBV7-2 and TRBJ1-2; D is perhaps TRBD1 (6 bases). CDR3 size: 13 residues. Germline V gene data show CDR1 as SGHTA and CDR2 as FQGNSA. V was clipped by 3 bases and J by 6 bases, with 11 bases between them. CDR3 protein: CASSFNRVDGYTF. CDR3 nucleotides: TGTGCCAGCAGCTTTAACAGGGTGGATGGCTACACCTTC.

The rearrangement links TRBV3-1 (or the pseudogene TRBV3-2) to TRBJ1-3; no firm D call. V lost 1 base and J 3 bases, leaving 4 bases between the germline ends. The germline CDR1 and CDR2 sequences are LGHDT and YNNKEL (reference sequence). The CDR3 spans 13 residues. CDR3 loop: CASSQGLGNTIYF. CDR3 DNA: TGTGCCAGCAGCCAAGGTCTTGGAAACACCATATATTTT.

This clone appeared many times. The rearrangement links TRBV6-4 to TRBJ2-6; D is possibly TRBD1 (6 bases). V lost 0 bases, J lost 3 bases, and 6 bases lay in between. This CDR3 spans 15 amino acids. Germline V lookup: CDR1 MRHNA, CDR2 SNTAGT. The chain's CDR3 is CASSDSTGGANVLTF. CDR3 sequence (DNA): TGTGCCAGCAGTGACTCGACAGGTGGGGCCAACGTCCTGACTTTC.

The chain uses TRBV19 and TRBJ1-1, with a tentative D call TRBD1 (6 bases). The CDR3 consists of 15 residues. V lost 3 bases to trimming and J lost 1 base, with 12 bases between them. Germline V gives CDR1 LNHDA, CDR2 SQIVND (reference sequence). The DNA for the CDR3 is TGTGCCAGTAGTATCGCCGGGACACAGAACACTGAAGCTTTCTTT. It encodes CASSIAGTQNTEAFF. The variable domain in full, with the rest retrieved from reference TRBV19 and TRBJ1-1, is DGGITQSPKYLFRKEGQNVTLSCEQNLNHDAMYWYRQDPGQGLRLIYYSQIVNDFQKGDIAEGYSVSREKKESFPLTVTSAQKNPTAFYLCASSIAGTQNTEAFFGQGTRLTVV.

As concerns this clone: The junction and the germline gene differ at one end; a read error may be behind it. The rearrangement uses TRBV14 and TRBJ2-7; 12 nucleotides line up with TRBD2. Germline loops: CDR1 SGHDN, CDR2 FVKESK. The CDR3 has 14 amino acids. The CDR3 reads CASSQDASGRAKLF. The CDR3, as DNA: TGTGCCAGCAGCCAAGATGCTAGCGGGAGGGCCAAATTGTTC.

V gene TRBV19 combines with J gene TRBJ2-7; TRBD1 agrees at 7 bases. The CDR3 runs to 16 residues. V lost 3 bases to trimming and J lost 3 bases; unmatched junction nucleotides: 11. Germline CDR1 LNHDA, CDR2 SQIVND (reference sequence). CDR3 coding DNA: TGTGCCAGTAGTATTTCGTTCACGGCAGGGGGCTACGAGCAGTACTTC. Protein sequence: CASSISFTAGGYEQYF.

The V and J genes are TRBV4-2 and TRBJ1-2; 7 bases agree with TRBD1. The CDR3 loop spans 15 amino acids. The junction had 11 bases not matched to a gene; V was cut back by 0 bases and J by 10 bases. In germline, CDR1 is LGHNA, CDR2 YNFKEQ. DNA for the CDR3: TGTGCCAGCAGCCAAGATAGCCGGACAGGCCTCGTCTACACCTTC. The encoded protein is CASSQDSRTGLVYTF.

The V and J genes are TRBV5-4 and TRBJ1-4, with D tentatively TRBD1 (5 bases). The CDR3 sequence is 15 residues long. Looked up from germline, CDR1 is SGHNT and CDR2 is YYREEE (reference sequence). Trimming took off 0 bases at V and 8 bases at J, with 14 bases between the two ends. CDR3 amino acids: CASSLGSGIGEKLFF. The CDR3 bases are TGTGCCAGCAGCTTGGGGTCAGGGATAGGCGAAAAACTGTTTTTT.

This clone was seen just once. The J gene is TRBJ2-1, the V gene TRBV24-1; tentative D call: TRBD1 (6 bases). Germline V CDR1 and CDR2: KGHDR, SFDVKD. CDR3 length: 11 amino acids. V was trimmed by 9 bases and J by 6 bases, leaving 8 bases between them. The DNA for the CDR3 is TGTGCCACCGGGACACCCAATGAGCAGTTCTTC. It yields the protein CATGTPNEQFF.

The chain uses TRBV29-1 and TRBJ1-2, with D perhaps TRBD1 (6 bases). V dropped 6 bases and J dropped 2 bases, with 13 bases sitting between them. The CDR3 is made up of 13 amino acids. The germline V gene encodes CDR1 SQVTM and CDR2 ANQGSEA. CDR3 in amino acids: CSVNRDTNYGYTF. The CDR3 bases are TGCAGCGTAAACCGGGACACCAACTATGGCTACACCTTC.

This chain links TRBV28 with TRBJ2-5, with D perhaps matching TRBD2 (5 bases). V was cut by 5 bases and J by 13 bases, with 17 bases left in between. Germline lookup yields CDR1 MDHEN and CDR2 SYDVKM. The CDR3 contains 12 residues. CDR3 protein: CASSPGRTPLYF. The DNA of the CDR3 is TGTGCCAGCAGTCCTGGTCGGACTCCCTTGTACTTC.

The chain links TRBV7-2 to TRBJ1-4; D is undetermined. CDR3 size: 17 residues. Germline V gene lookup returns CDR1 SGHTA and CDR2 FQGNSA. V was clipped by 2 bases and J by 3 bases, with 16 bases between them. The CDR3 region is CASSLTPRVWANEKLFF. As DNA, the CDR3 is TGTGCCAGCAGCTTAACCCCTCGGGTTTGGGCTAATGAAAAACTGTTTTTT.

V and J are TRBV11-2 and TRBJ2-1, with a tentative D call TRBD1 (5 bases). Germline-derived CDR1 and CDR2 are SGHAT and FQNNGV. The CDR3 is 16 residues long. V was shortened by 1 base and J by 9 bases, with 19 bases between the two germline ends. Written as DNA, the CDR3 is TGTGCCAGCAGCTTAGGAATAGCTAGTAAGGGGTTTGAGCAGTTCTTC. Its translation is CASSLGIASKGFEQFF.

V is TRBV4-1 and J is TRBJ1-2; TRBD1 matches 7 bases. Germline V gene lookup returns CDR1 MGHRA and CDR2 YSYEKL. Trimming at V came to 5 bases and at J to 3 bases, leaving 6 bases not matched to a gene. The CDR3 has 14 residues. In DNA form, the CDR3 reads TGCGCCAGCAGCGTCCGGGACAGAGACTATGGCTACACCTTC. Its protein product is CASSVRDRDYGYTF.

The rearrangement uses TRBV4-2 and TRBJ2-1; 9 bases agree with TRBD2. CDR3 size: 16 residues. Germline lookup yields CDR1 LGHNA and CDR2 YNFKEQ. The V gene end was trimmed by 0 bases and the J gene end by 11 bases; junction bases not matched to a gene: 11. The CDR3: CASSQDVGLARQKQFF. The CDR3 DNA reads TGTGCCAGCAGCCAAGATGTCGGACTAGCGCGACAGAAGCAGTTCTTC.

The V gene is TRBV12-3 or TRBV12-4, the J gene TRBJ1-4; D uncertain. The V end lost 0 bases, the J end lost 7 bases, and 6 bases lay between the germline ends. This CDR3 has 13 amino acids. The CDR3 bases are TGTGCCAGCAGTTTAGCTACTCGTGAAAAACTGTTTTTT. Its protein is CASSLATREKLFF.

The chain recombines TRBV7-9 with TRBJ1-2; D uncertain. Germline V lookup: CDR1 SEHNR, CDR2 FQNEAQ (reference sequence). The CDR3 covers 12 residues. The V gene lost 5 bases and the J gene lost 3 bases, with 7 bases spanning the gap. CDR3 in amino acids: CASSIRDYGYTF. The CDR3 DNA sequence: TGTGCCAGCAGCATCCGGGACTATGGCTACACCTTC. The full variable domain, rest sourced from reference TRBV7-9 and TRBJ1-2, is DTGVSQNPRHKITKRGQNVTFRCDPISEHNRLYWYRQTLGQGPEFLTYFQNEAQLEKSRLLSDRFSAERPKGSFSTLEIQRTEQGDSAMYLCASSIRDYGYTFGSGTRLTVV.